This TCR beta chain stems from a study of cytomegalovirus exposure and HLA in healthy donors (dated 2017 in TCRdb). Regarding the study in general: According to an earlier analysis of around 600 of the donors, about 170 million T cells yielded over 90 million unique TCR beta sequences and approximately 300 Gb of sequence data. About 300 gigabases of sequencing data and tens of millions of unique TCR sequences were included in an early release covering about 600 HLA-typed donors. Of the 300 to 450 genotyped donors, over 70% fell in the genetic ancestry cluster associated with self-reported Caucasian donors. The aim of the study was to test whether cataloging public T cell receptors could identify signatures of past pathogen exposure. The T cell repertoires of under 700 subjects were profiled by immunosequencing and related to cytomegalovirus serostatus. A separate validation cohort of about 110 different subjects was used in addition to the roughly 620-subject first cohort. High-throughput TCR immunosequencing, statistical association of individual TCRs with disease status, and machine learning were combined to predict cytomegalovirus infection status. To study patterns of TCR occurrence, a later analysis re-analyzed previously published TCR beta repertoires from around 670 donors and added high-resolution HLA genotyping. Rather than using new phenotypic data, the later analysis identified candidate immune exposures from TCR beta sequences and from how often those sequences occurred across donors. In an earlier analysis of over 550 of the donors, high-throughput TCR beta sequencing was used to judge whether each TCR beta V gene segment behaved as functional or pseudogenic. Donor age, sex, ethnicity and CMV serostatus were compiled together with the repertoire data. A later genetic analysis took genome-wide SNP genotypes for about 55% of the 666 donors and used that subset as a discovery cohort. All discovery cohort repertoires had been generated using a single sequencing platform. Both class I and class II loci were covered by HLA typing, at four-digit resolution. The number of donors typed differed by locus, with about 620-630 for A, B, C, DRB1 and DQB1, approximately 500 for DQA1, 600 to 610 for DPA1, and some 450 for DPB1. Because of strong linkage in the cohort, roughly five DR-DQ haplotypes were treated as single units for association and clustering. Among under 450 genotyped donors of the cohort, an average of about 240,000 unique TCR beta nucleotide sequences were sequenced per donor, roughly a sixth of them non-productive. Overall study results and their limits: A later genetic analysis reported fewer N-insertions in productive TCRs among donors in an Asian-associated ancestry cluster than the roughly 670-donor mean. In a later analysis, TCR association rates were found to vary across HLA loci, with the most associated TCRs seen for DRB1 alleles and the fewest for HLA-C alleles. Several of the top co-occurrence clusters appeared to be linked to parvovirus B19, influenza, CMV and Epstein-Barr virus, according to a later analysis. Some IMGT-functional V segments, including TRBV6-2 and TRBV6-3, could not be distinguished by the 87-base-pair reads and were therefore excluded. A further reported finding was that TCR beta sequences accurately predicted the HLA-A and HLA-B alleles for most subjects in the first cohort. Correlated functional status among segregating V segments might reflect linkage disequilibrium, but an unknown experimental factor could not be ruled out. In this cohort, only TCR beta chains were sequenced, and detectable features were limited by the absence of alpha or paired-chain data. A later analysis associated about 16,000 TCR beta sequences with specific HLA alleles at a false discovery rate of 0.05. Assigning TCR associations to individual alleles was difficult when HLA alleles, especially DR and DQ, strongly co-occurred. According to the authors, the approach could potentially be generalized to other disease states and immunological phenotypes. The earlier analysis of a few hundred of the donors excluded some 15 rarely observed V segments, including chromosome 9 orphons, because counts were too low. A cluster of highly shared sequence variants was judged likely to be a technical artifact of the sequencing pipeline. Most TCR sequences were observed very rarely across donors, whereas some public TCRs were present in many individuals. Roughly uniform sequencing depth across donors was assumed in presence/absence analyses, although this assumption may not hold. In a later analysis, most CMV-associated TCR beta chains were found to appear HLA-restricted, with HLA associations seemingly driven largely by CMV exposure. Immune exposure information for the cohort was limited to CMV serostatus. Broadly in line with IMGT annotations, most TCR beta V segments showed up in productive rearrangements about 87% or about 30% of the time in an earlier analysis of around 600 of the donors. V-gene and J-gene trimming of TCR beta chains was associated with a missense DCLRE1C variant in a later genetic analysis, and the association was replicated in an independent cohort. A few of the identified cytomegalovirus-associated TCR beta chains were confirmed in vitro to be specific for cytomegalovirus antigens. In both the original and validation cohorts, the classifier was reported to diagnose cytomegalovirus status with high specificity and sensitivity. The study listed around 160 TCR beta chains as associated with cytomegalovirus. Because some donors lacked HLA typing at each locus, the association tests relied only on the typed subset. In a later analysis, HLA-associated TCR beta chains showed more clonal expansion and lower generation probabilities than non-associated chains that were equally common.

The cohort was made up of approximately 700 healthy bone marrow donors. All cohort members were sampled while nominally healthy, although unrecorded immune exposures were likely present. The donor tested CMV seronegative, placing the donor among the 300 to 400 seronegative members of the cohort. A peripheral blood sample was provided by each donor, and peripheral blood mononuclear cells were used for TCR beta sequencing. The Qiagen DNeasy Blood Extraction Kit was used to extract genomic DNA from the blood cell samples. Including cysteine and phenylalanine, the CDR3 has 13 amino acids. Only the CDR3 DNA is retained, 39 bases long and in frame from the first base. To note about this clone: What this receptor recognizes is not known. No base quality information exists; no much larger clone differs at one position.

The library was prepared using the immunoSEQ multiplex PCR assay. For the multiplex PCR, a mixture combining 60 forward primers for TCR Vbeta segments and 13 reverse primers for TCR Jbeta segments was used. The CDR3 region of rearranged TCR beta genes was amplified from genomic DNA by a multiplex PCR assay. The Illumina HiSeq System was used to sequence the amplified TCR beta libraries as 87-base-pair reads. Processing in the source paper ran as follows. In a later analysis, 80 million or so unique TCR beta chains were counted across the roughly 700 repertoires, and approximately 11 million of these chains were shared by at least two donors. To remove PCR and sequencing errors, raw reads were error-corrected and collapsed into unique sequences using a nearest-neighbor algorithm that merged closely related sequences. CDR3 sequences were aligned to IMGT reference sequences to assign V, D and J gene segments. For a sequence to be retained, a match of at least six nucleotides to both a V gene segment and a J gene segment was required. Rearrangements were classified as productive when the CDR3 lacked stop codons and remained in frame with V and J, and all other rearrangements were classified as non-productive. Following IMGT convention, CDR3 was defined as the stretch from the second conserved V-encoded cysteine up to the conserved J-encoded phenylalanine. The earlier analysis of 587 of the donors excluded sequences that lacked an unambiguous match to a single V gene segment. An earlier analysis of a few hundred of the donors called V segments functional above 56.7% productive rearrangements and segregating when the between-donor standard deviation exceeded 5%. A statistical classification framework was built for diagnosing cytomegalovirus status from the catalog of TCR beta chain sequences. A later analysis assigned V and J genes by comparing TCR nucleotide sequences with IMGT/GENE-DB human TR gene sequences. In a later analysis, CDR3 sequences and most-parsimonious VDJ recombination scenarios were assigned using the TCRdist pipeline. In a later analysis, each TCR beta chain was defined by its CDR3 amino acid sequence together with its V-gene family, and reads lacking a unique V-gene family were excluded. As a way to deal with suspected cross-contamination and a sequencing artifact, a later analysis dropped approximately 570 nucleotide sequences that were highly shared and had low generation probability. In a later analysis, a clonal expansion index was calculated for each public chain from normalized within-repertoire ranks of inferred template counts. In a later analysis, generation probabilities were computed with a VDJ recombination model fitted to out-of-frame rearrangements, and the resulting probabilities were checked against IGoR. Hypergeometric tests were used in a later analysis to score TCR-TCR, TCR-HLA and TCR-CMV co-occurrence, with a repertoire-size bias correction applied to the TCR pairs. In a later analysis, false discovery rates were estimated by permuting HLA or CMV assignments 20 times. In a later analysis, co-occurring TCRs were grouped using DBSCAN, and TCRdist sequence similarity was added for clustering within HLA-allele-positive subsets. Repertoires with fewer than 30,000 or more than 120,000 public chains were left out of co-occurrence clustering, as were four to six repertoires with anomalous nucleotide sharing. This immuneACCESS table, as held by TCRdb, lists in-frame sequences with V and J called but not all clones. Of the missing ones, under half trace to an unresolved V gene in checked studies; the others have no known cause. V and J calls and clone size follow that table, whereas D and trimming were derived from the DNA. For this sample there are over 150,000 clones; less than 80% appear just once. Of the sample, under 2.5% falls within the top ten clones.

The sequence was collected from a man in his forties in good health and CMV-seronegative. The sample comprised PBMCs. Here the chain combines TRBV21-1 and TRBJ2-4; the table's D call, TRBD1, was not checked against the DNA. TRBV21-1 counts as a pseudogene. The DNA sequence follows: TGTGCCAGCAGCACAGGGGCCCGAAACAGTCAGTACTTC. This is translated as CASSTGARNSQYF.